The rows below give T cell receptor beta chains drawn from one sample of a study of CD8+ T cells in alopecia areata. The table came from immunoSEQ multiplex PCR; TCRdb's copy has only in-frame clones and leaves some out. The table includes 150,000 to 200,000 clones, about 54% detected once. The starting material was CD4+ T cells sorted from blood, obtained around week 55, from a patient treated with tofacitinib. All receptors derive from a human donor with alopecia areata. Both conserved end residues are part of each CDR3. Each record gives: CDR3 protein, CDR3 DNA, clone size, V gene, J gene, CDR3 length, D gene. A D gene is named only where the DNA matches it firmly. Only some rows state a clone size, as once, few, many or a class for expanded clones.

CAHGTGYNSPLHF	TGTGCCCACGGGACGGGGTATAATTCACCCCTCCACTTT	NA	TRBV30	TRBJ1-6	13	NA
CASSDEYEQYF	TGTGCCAGCAGTGACGAATACGAGCAGTACTTC	NA	TRBV6-1	TRBJ2-7	11	NA
CSVEPLHVLGYTF	TGCAGCGTTGAACCCCTCCACGTCTTGGGCTACACCTTC	NA	TRBV29-1	TRBJ1-2	13	NA
CAWSVAIGYTF	TGTGCCTGGAGTGTTGCGATTGGCTACACCTTC	NA	TRBV30	TRBJ1-2	11	NA
CSVSRDGGGQPQHF	TGCAGCGTTTCCCGGGACGGAGGGGGTCAGCCCCAGCATTTT	NA	TRBV29-1	TRBJ1-5	14	NA
CASGDRVHEQYF	TGTGCCAGCGGGGACAGGGTCCACGAGCAGTACTTC	NA	TRBV2	TRBJ2-7	12	TRBD1
CAWSSPRRSTQYF	TGTGCCTGGAGTTCCCCCAGGCGGAGCACGCAGTATTTT	NA	TRBV30	TRBJ2-3	13	NA
CASSSGQGANTGELFF	TGTGCCAGCAGCTCAGGACAGGGGGCGAACACCGGGGAGCTGTTTTTT	NA	TRBV9	TRBJ2-2	16	TRBD1
CSVVLARQGGKNTEAFF	TGCAGCGTTGTACTCGCGAGGCAGGGAGGGAAGAACACTGAAGCTTTCTTT	NA	TRBV29-1	TRBJ1-1	17	NA
CASSPTSGNSGANVLTF	TGTGCCAGCAGCCCGACTAGCGGGAACTCTGGGGCCAACGTCCTGACTTTC	NA	TRBV4-2	TRBJ2-6	17	TRBD2
CASTGTSGNTDTQYF	TGCGCCAGCACCGGGACTAGCGGAAACACAGATACGCAGTATTTT	few	TRBV10-2	TRBJ2-3	15	TRBD2
CSARSLTQYF	TGCAGTGCTAGATCCCTTACGCAGTATTTT	NA	TRBV20-1	TRBJ2-3	10	NA
CASSISAWPTDRTDTQYF	TGTGCCAGTAGTATCAGTGCTTGGCCTACGGACCGCACAGATACGCAGTATTTT	few	TRBV19	TRBJ2-3	18	NA
CASSPGDRLAKNIQYF	TGTGCCAGCAGCCCAGGTGACCGACTAGCCAAAAACATTCAGTACTTC	NA	TRBV11-3	TRBJ2-4	16	NA
CSVRGRTSYEQYF	TGCAGCGTTCGGGGCCGAACTTCCTACGAGCAGTACTTC	NA	TRBV29-1	TRBJ2-7	13	NA
CATQGVTEAFF	TGTGCCACCCAAGGGGTCACTGAAGCTTTCTTT	NA	TRBV30	TRBJ1-1	11	NA
CAISEAGGAPDTQYF	TGTGCCATCAGTGAAGCGGGGGGGGCTCCAGATACGCAGTATTTT	few	TRBV10-3	TRBJ2-3	15	TRBD2
CASSYSTGFETQYF	TGTGCCAGCAGTTACTCGACAGGGTTCGAGACCCAGTACTTC	NA	TRBV6-5	TRBJ2-5	14	TRBD1
CASSQEESANYGYTF	TGCGCCAGCAGCCAAGAAGAGTCAGCTAACTATGGCTACACCTTC	NA	TRBV4-1	TRBJ1-2	15	NA
CASRRGETQYF	TGTGCCAGCAGGAGGGGAGAGACCCAGTACTTC	few	TRBV25-1	TRBJ2-5	11	NA
CASSYGSINSPLHF	TGTGCCAGCAGTTACGGATCCATAAATTCACCCCTCCACTTT	few	TRBV6-5	TRBJ1-6	14	NA
CASSARQGPGELFF	TGTGCCAGCAGCGCAAGGCAGGGCCCCGGGGAGCTGTTTTTT	NA	TRBV9	TRBJ2-2	14	NA
CASSATPLDTDTQYF	TGTGCCAGCAGCGCGACTCCCCTAGACACAGATACGCAGTATTTT	NA	TRBV9	TRBJ2-3	15	NA
CASRSGTHMNTEAFF	TGCGCCAGCAGATCAGGGACCCATATGAACACTGAAGCTTTCTTT	few	TRBV5-1	TRBJ1-1	15	NA